The rows below give T cell receptor beta chains drawn from one sample of a study of blood T cell repertoires in COVID-19. Produced via immunoSEQ multiplex PCR; TCRdb's table is partial and in-frame only. The sample includes around 120,000 clones, roughly 80% of them seen just once. Sequences were obtained from peripheral blood. The receptor source for this set is a man between 65 and 79 years old with acute or convalescent COVID-19. The CDR3 runs from the conserved cysteine through the conserved F or W. The D gene is left open where the match is weak. The size field is filled for only some rows; it gives once, few, many or a size class.

abundance | j_gene | d_gene | v_gene | CDR3aa | CDR3nt
- | TRBJ2-7 | - | TRBV7-9 | CASTLPGLYEQYF | TGTGCCAGCACCCTTCCGGGATTATACGAGCAGTACTTC
- | TRBJ2-7 | - | TRBV7-3 | CASSLTPRSYEQYF | TGTGCCAGCAGCTTAACTCCCCGCTCCTACGAGCAGTACTTC
- | TRBJ2-6 | - | TRBV24-1 | CATSDPTPSGANVLTF | TGTGCCACCAGTGATCCAACTCCGTCTGGGGCCAACGTCCTGACTTTC
- | TRBJ2-1 | - | TRBV1 | CTSSQAPLPRDLYNEQFF | TGCACCAGCAGCCAAGCCCCCCTCCCGCGGGACCTTTACAATGAGCAGTTCTTC
once | TRBJ1-3 | TRBD1 | TRBV5-4 | CASSTPTGASGNTIYF | TGTGCCAGCAGCACCCCAACAGGGGCCTCTGGAAACACCATATATTTT
- | TRBJ2-7 | TRBD2 | TRBV10-3 | CAISWTSGASSYEQYF | TGTGCCATCAGTTGGACTAGCGGGGCGAGCTCCTACGAGCAGTACTTC
- | TRBJ1-1 | - | TRBV30 | CAWSVTRGTEAFF | TGTGCCTGGAGTGTAACCCGGGGCACTGAAGCTTTCTTT
- | TRBJ2-7 | TRBD2 | TRBV19 | CASSGPGEAGGNAYEQYF | TGTGCCAGTAGCGGACCTGGCGAGGCGGGAGGAAACGCCTACGAGCAGTACTTC
- | TRBJ1-6 | TRBD1 | TRBV11-2 | CASSPWTGGESPLHF | TGTGCCAGCAGCCCCTGGACAGGGGGAGAGTCACCCCTCCACTTT
few | TRBJ2-7 | - | TRBV5-4 | CASSVGGRSYEQYF | TGTGCCAGCAGCGTTGGTGGGAGGTCCTACGAGCAGTACTTC
- | TRBJ2-2 | TRBD2 | TRBV4-1 | CASSPVPSGRAPGELFF | TGCGCCAGCAGCCCCGTCCCTAGCGGGAGGGCCCCCGGGGAGCTGTTTTTT
- | TRBJ1-1 | TRBD1 | TRBV14 | CASSRQGEYTEAFF | TGTGCCAGCAGCAGACAGGGGGAATATACTGAAGCTTTCTTT
few | TRBJ2-7 | - | TRBV5-4 | CASSFPGFEQYF | TGTGCCAGCAGCTTCCCAGGGTTCGAGCAGTACTTC
- | TRBJ1-1 | - | TRBV19 | CASIPQGRWRGEAFF | TGTGCCAGTATCCCCCAGGGCAGGTGGCGTGGTGAAGCTTTCTTT
- | TRBJ2-1 | - | TRBV27 | CAGPPGLRYNEQFF | TGTGCCGGCCCTCCAGGTCTCCGCTACAATGAGCAGTTCTTC
few | TRBJ2-7 | - | TRBV28 | CASSLYLAEISYEQYF | TGTGCCAGCAGTTTATATCTGGCGGAGATCTCCTACGAGCAGTACTTC